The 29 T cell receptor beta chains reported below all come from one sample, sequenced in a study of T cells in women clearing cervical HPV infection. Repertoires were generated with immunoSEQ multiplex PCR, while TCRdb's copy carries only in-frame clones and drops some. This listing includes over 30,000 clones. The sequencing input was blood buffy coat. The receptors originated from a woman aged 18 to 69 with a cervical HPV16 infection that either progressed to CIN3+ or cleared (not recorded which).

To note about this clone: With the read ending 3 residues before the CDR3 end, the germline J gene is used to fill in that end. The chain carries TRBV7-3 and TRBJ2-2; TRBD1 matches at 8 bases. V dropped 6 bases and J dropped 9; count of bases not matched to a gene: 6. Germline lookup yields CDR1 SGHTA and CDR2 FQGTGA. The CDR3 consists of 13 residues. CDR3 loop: CASRTDRGRELFF. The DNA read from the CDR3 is TGTGCCAGCAGGACAGACAGGGGCCGGGAG.

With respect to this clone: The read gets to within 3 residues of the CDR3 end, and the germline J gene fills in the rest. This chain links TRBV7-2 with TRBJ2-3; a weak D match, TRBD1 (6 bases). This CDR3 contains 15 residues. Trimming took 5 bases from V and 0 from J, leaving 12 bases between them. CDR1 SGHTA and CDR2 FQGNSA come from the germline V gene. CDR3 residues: CASSQQGSSTDTQYF. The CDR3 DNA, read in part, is TGTGCCAGCAGCCAACAGGGCTCTAGCACAGATACG.

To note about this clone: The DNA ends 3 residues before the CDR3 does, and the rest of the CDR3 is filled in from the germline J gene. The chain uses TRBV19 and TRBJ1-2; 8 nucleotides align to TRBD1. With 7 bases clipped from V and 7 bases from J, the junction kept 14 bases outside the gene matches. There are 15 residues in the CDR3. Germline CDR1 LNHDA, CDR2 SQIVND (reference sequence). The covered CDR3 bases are TGTGCCAGTACTCACCTAGGGCAGGGGGCGCGTGGC. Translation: CASTHLGQGARG. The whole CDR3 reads CASTHLGQGARGYTF.

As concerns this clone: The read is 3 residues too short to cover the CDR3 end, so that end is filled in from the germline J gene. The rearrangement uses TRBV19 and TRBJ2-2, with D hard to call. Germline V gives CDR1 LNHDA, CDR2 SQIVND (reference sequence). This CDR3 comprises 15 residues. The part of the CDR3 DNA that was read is TGTGCCAGTAGTATAGATGGAGCAACTAATGAAAAG. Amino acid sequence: CASSIDGATNEK. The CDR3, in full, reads CASSIDGATNEKLFF. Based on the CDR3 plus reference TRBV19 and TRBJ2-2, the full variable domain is DGGITQSPKYLFRKEGQNVTLSCEQNLNHDAMYWYRQDPGQGLRLIYYSQIVNDFQKGDIAEGYSVSREKKESFPLTVTSAQKNPTAFYLCASSIDGATNEKLFFGEGSRLTVL.

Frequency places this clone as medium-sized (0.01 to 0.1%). The part of the CDR3 DNA that was read is TGTGCCAGCTCAAGTGGGCAGGGAACAGATACG. This encodes CASSSGQGTDT. The CDR3 in full is CASSSGQGTDTQYF. V usage is TRBV18 and J usage is TRBJ2-3; perhaps TRBD1 as D (5 bases). The read stops 3 residues short of the end of the CDR3; the missing end is completed from the germline J gene. V was trimmed by 5 bases and J by 3 bases, leaving 12 bases between them. CDR3 length: 14 residues. The germline gives CDR1 KGHSH, CDR2 LQKENI. The full variable domain, rest sourced from reference TRBV18 and TRBJ2-3, is NAGVMQNPRHLVRRRGQEARLRCSPMKGHSHVYWYRQLPEEGLKFMVYLQKENIIDESGMPKERFSAEFPKEGPSILRIQQVVRGDSAAYFCASSSGQGTDTQYFGPGTRLTVL.

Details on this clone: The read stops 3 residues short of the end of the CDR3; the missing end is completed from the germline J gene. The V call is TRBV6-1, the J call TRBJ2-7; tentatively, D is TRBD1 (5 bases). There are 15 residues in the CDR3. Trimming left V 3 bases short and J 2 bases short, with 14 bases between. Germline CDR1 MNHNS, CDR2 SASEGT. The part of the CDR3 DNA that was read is TGTGCCAGCAGTGATCAGGGCCTCCCTCCCTACGAG. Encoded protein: CASSDQGLPPYE. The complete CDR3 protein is CASSDQGLPPYEQYF.

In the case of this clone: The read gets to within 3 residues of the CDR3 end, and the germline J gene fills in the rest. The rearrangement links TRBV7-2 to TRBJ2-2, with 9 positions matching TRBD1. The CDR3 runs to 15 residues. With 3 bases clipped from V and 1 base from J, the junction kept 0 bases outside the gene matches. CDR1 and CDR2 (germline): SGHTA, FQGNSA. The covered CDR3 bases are TGTGCCAGCAGCTTGGGACAGGGGAACACCGGGGAG. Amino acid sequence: CASSLGQGNTGE. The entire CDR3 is CASSLGQGNTGELFF. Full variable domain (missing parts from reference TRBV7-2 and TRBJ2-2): GAGVSQSPSNKVTEKGKDVELRCDPISGHTALYWYRQSLGQGLEFLIYFQGNSAPDKSGLPSDRFSAERTGGSVSTLTIQRTQQEDSAVYLCASSLGQGNTGELFFGEGSRLTVL.

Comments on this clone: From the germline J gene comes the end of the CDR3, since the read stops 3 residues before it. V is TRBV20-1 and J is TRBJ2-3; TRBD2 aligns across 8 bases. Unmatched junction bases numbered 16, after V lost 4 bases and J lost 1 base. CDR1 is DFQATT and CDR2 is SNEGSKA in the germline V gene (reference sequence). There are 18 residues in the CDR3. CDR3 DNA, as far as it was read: TGCAGTGCTAAAATAGCGGGAAGCCCTCCGGCTCGCACAGATACG. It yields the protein CSAKIAGSPPARTDT. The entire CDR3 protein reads CSAKIAGSPPARTDTQYF.

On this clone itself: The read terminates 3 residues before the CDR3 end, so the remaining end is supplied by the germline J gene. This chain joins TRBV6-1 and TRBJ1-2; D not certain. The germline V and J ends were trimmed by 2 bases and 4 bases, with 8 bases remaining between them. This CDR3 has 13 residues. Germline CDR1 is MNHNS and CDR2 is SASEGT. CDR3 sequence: CASSESGGYGYTF. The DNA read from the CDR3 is TGTGCCAGCAGTGAATCAGGTGGCTATGGC.

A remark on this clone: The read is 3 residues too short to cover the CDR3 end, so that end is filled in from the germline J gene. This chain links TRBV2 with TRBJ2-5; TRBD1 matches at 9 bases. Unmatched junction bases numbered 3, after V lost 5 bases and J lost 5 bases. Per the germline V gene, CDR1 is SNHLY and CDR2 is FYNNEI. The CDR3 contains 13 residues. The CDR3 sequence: CASSLDRGETQYF. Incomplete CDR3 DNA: TGTGCCAGCAGTTTGGACAGGGGTGAGACC.

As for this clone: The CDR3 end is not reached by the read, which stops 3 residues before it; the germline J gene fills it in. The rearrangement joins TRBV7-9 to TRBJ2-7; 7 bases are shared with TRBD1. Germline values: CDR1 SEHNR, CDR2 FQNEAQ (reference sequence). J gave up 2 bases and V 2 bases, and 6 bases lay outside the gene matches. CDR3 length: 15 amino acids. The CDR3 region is CASSLRGQGAYEQYF. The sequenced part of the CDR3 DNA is TGTGCCAGCAGCTTAAGGGGGCAGGGGGCCTACGAG.

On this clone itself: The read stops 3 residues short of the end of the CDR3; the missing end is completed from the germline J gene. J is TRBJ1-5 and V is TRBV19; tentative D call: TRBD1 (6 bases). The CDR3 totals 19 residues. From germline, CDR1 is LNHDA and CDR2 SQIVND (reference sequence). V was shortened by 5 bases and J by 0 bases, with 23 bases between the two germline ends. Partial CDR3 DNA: TGTGCCAGTAGTTTTTACAGGGTCGGAGATTGGGATAGCAATCAGCCC. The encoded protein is CASSFYRVGDWDSNQP. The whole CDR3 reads CASSFYRVGDWDSNQPQHF.

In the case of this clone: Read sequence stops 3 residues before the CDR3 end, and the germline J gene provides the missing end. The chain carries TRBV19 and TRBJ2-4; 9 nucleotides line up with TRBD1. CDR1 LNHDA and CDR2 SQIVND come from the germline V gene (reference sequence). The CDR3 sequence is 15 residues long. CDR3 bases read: TGTGCCAGTAGTCCTACCCCGGGACAGGGCTATGGT. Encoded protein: CASSPTPGQGYG. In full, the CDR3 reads CASSPTPGQGYGQYF.

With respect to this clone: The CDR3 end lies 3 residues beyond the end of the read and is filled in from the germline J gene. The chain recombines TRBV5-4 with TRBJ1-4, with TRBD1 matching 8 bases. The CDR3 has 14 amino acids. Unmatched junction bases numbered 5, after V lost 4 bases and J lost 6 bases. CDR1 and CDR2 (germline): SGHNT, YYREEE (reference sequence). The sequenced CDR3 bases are TGTGCCAGCAGCGGAACAGGGGGGGATGAAAAA. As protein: CASSGTGGDEK. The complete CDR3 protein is CASSGTGGDEKLFF.

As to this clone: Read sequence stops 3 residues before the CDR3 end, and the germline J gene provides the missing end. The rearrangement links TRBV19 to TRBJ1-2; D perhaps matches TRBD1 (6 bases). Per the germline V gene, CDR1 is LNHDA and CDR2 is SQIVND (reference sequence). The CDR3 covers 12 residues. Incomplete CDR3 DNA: TGTGCCAGTAGTCCAGGGGTTAGGGGC. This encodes CASSPGVRG. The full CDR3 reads CASSPGVRGYTF.

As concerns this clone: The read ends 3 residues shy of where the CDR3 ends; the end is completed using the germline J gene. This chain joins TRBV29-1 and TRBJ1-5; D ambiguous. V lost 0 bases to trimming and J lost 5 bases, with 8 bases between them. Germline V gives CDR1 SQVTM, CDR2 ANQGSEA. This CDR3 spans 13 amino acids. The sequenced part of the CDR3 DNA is TGCAGCGTTGAAGACGGGGAAGATCAGCCC. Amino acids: CSVEDGEDQP. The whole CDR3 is CSVEDGEDQPQHF.

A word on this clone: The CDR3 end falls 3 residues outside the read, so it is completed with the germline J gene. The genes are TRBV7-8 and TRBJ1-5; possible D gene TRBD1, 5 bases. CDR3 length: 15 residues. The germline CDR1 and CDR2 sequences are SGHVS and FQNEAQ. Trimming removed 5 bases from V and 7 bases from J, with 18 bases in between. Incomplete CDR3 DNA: TGTGCCAGCAGCCCCCACCGGGGGGTTGGACAGCCC. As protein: CASSPHRGVGQP. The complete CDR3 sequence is CASSPHRGVGQPQHF.

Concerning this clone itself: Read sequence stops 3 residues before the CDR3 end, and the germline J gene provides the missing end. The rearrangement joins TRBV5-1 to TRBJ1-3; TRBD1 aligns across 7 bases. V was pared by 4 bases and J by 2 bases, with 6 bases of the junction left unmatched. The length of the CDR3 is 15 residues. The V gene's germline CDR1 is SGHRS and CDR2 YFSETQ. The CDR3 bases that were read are TGCGCCAGCAGCATTGACAGGGTGGCTGGAAACACC. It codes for CASSIDRVAGNT. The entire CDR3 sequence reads CASSIDRVAGNTIYF.

CDR3 DNA, as far as it was read: TGTGCCAGTAGTCAAGGAGGGGCGCACAATGAG. It is translated as CASSQGGAHNE. The full CDR3 reads CASSQGGAHNEQFF. This chain connects TRBV19 to TRBJ2-1, with D possibly matching TRBD2 (6 bases). Read sequence stops 3 residues before the CDR3 end, and the germline J gene provides the missing end. The V end lost 5 bases, the J end lost 5 bases, and 13 bases lay between the germline ends. There are 14 residues in the CDR3. Germline assignment: CDR1 LNHDA and CDR2 SQIVND (reference sequence).

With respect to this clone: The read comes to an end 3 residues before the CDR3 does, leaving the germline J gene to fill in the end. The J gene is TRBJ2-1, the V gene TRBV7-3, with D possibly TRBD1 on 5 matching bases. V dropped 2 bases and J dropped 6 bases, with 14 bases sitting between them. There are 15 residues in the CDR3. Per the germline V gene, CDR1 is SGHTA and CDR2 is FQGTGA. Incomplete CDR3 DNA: TGTGCCAGCAGCTTAGCCTCTCAGGGTACCAATGAG. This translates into CASSLASQGTNE. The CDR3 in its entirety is CASSLASQGTNEQFF.

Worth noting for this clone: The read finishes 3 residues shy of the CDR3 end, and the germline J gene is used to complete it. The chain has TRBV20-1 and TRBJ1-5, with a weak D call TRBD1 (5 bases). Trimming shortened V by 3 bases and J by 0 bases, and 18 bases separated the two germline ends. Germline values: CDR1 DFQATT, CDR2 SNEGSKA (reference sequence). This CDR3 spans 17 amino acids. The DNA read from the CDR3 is TGCAGTGCTAGCCGCTTGGGGGGGAGGTATAGCAATCAGCCC. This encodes CSASRLGGRYSNQP. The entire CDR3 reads CSASRLGGRYSNQPQHF.

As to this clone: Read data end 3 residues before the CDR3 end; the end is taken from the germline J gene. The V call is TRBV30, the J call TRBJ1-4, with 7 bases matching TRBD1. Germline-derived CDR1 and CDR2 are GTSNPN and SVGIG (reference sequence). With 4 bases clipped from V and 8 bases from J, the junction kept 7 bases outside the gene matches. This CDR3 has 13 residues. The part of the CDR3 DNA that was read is TGTGCCTGGAACTCGGGCAGGGGGGAAAAA. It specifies CAWNSGRGEK. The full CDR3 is CAWNSGRGEKLFF.

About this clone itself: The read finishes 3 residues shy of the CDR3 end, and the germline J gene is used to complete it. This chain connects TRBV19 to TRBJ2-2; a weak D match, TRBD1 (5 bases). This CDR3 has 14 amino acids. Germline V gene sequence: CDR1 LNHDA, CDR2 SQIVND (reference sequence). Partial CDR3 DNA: TGTGCCAGTAGTGACAGTTGGGAACGGTCACCG. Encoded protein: CASSDSWERSP. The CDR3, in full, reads CASSDSWERSPLFF.

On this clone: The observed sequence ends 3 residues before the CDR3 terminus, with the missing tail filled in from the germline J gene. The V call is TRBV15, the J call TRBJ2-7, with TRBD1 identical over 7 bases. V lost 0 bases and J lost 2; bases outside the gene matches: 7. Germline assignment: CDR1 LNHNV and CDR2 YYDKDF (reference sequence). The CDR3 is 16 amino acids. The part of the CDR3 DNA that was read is TGTGCCACCAGCAGAGATAGTTGGCAGGGGGCCTACGAG. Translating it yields CATSRDSWQGAYE. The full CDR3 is CATSRDSWQGAYEQYF.

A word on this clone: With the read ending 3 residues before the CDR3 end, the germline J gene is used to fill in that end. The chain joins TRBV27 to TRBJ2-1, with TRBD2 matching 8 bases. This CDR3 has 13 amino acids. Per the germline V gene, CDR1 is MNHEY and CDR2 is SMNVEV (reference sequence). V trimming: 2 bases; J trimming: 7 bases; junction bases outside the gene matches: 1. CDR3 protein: CASSLAGGNEQFF. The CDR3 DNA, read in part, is TGTGCCAGCAGTTTAGCGGGGGGAAATGAG.

The CDR3 sequence: CASSRSGTRAGELFF. The covered CDR3 bases are TGTGCCAGTAGTAGGTCGGGGACTCGGGCCGGGGAG. The chain is built from TRBV19 and TRBJ2-2; possible D gene TRBD2, 6 bases. The CDR3 is cut off 3 residues early in the read; its end comes from the germline J gene. Trimming left V 4 bases short and J 6 bases short, with 15 bases between. The CDR3 loop spans 15 amino acids. Germline V gives CDR1 LNHDA, CDR2 SQIVND (reference sequence).

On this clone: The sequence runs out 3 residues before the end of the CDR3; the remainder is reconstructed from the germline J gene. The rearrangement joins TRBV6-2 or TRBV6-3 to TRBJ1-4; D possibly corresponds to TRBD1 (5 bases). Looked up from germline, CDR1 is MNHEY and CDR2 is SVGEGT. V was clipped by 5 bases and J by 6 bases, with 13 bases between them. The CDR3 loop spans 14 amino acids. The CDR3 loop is CASSPGIRHEKLFF. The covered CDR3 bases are TGTGCCAGCAGTCCAGGGATAAGGCATGAAAAA.

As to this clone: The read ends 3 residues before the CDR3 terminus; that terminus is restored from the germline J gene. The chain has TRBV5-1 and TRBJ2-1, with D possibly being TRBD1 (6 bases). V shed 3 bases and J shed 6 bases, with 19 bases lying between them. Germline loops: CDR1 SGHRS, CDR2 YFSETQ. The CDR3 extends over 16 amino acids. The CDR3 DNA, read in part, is TGCGCCAGCAGCTCAAAGGGGGTACATCAAGGCAATGAG. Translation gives CASSSKGVHQGNE. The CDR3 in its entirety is CASSSKGVHQGNEQFF.

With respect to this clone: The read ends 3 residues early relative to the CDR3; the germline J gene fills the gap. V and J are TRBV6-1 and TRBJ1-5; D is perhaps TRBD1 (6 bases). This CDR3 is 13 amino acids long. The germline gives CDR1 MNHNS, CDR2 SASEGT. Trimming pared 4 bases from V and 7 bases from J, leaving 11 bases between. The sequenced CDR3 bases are TGTGCCAGCAGTGTCTTGGGGGCACAGCCC. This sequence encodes CASSVLGAQP. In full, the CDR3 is CASSVLGAQPQHF.